This T cell receptor (beta chain) was captured by sequencing in a study of cytotoxic CD8 clonotypes in ibrutinib-treated CLL. Remarks on this clone: Its target is unknown.

The protocol was immunoSEQ multiplex PCR, while the TCRdb copy is restricted to in-frame clones and leaves out a portion. The sample consists of under 300,000 clones, 70% of them appearing once. Notes on the study in general: Baseline clonality exceeded age-matched healthy donors and tracked circulating CD8+ T-cell counts. Ibrutinib response saw clonality rise, and progression saw it return toward baseline.

Germline-derived CDR1 and CDR2 are SQVTM and ANQGSEA. The length of the CDR3 is 13 residues. V lost 0 bases, J lost 8 bases, and 13 bases lay in between. The material was PBMCs, obtained after 24 months of ibrutinib treatment. The clonotype was recovered from a human donor with chronic lymphocytic leukemia. This chain connects TRBV29-1 to TRBJ1-2; D ambiguous. CDR3 sequence (DNA): TGCAGCGTTGAAGATAATGCGAGGAGCGGCTACACCTTC. Translated, it gives CSVEDNARSGYTF.